One and the same sample provided the 18 T cell receptor beta chains below, sequenced in a study of T-cell reconstitution after alpha-beta-depleted transplantation in children. Unique molecular identifiers were used to barcode this TCRbeta library. Each CDR3 protein gets one entry after TCRdb re-called the PCR reads with MiXCR. The table shows around 450,000 distinct CDR3 sequences, with under 20% occurring only once. Specimen: PBMCs, mostly from graft donor cells, collected 360 days after TCRalphabeta/CD19-depleted stem cell transplant. Source of these receptors: a boy less than two years old who had a stem cell transplant for Wiskott-Aldrich syndrome, so the T cells may come from the graft donor.

The chain recombines TRBV4-1 with TRBJ2-2; D is undetermined. Between the trimmed V and J ends, which lost 1 base and 0 bases, there was a span of 6 bases. Germline assignment: CDR1 MGHRA and CDR2 YSYEKL. The CDR3 runs 15 residues. The CDR3 sequence is CASSQGTANTGELFF. CDR3 DNA: TGCGCCAGCAGCCAAGGTACGGCGAACACCGGGGAGCTGTTTTTT.

This clonotype was detected only a few times. The gene calls are TRBV11-2 and TRBJ2-1; D is possibly TRBD2 (6 bases). This CDR3 region has 19 residues. From germline, CDR1 is SGHAT and CDR2 FQNNGV. V was shortened by 4 bases and J by 0 bases, with 22 bases between the two germline ends. The CDR3 sequence: CASSSLLPISGHSYNEQFF. Written as DNA, the CDR3 is TGTGCCAGCAGCTCCCTTTTGCCCATTAGCGGACACTCCTACAATGAGCAGTTCTTC.

This clonotype came up a few times. The chain couples TRBV14 to TRBJ2-5; 8 positions match TRBD1. This CDR3 has 16 amino acids. V gave up 2 bases and J gave up 3 bases; unmatched junction bases: 8. Germline loops: CDR1 SGHDN, CDR2 FVKESK. The CDR3 reads CASSQRTGYSKETQYF. The CDR3 region has the DNA TGTGCCAGCAGCCAACGGACAGGGTATTCCAAAGAGACCCAGTACTTC. The full variable domain, in which reference TRBV14 and TRBJ2-5 provide the parts outside the CDR3, is EAGVTQFPSHSVIEKGQTVTLRCDPISGHDNLYWYRRVMGKEIKFLLHFVKESKQDESGMPNNRFLAERTGGTYSTLKVQPAELEDSGVYFCASSQRTGYSKETQYFGPGTRLLVL.

In this sample, this clonotype turned up a few times. The chain carries TRBV4-1 and TRBJ2-7, with 7 positions matching TRBD1. V trimming: 4 bases; J trimming: 5 bases; junction bases outside the gene matches: 11. Germline V CDR1 and CDR2: MGHRA, YSYEKL. The CDR3 covers 15 residues. Here the CDR3 reads CASSLGQVLGNEQYF. For the CDR3, the DNA is TGCGCCAGCAGCCTCGGACAGGTTCTCGGAAACGAGCAGTACTTC.

This clonotype was observed a few times. The rearrangement uses TRBV3-1 and TRBJ2-1; the D gene is possibly TRBD2 (6 bases). The ends were cut back, 1 base at V and 3 bases at J, with 10 bases in the middle. Looked up from germline, CDR1 is LGHDT and CDR2 is YNNKEL (reference sequence). The CDR3 totals 15 residues. The CDR3 is CASSQVLGGYNEQFF. CDR3 bases: TGTGCCAGCAGCCAAGTTTTGGGGGGCTACAATGAGCAGTTCTTC.

This clonotype was found a few times. The rearrangement joins TRBV12-3 or TRBV12-4 to TRBJ2-1; TRBD2 matches at 8 bases. The J segment lost 9 bases and the V segment lost 6 bases, leaving 7 bases of the junction unmatched. The CDR3 has 13 amino acids. The CDR3: CASSLQAGAEQFF. DNA of the CDR3: TGTGCCAGCAGCCTACAAGCGGGAGCTGAGCAGTTCTTC.

The chain couples TRBV7-9 to TRBJ2-7; maybe TRBD1 (6 bases). The V gene's germline CDR1 is SEHNR and CDR2 FQNEAQ (reference sequence). V dropped 3 bases and J dropped 6 bases, with 12 bases sitting between them. The CDR3 consists of 13 residues. This CDR3 reads CASSFSQGREQYF. CDR3 nucleotides: TGTGCCAGCAGCTTCAGTCAGGGGCGCGAGCAGTACTTC. Looking up the rest from reference TRBV7-9 and TRBJ2-7 gives the full variable domain: DTGVSQNPRHKITKRGQNVTFRCDPISEHNRLYWYRQTLGQGPEFLTYFQNEAQLEKSRLLSDRFSAERPKGSFSTLEIQRTEQGDSAMYLCASSFSQGREQYFGPGTRLTVT.

In its sample, this clonotype was seen a few times. V is TRBV4-3 and J is TRBJ2-7; maybe TRBD2 (5 bases). The CDR3 extends over 14 amino acids. V shed 1 base and J shed 1 base, with 8 bases lying between them. Germline lookup yields CDR1 LGHNA and CDR2 YSLEER. This chain's CDR3 is CASSQVEGSYEQYF. The CDR3 DNA follows: TGCGCCAGCAGCCAAGTAGAGGGTTCCTACGAGCAGTACTTC.

This clonotype appeared a few times. This chain's CDR3 is CASSLRAGAPYEQYF. The DNA of the CDR3 is TGTGCCAGCAGTTTAAGGGCAGGGGCACCCTACGAGCAGTACTTC. This rearrangement joins TRBV12-3 or TRBV12-4 to TRBJ2-7, with a weak D call TRBD1 (6 bases). The CDR3 totals 15 residues. Trimming removed 2 bases from V and 2 bases from J, with 13 bases in between.

This chain joins TRBV5-1 and TRBJ2-2; 7 bases line up with TRBD2. The CDR3 spans 15 residues. J lost 3 bases, V lost 2 bases, and 4 bases had no gene match. Per germline, CDR1 SGHRS and CDR2 YFSETQ. The CDR3 is CASSLGTTYTGELFF. The DNA of the CDR3 is TGCGCCAGCAGCTTAGGGACTACTTACACCGGGGAGCTGTTTTTT.

The V gene is TRBV24-1, the J gene TRBJ2-1, with 8 bases identical to TRBD2. There are 16 residues in the CDR3. Per germline, CDR1 KGHDR and CDR2 SFDVKD. J was trimmed by 5 bases and V by 0 bases; bases with no gene match: 5. As DNA, the CDR3 is TGTGCCACCAGTGATTTGCGAACTAGCGGTAACAATGAGCAGTTCTTC. It yields the protein CATSDLRTSGNNEQFF.

V usage is TRBV5-6 and J usage is TRBJ2-5, with D unresolved. This CDR3 contains 14 residues. Germline V CDR1 and CDR2: SGHDT, YYEEEE. Trimming removed 1 base at V and 2 bases at J, with 9 bases between. The CDR3 DNA is TGTGCCAGCAGCTTGCGTAACCCTCAAGAGACCCAGTACTTC. Its translation: CASSLRNPQETQYF.

The chain is built from TRBV11-1 and TRBJ2-1; a possible D gene is TRBD1 (5 bases). Germline CDR1 SGHAT, CDR2 FQDESV (reference sequence). The CDR3 is made up of 15 amino acids. V lost 5 bases to trimming and J lost 4 bases, with 15 bases between them. CDR3 nucleotides: TGTGCCAGCAGCCCGCCAGGACATACTTACAATGAGCAGTTCTTC. Translation: CASSPPGHTYNEQFF.

This clonotype was counted only a few times. The chain joins TRBV20-1 to TRBJ2-5; tentative D call: TRBD2 (6 bases). Germline-derived CDR1 and CDR2 are DFQATT and SNEGSKA (reference sequence). Trimming cost V 0 bases and J 5 bases, with 16 bases left between them. The CDR3 loop spans 15 amino acids. CDR3 region: CSARDRGTLSETQYF. The CDR3 nucleotides read TGCAGTGCTAGAGATCGGGGGACGTTGAGTGAGACCCAGTACTTC.

There are a few counts of this clonotype. The chain uses TRBV7-2 and TRBJ2-5; maybe TRBD2 (6 bases). Trimming shortened V by 5 bases and J by 1 base, and 14 bases separated the two germline ends. The CDR3 loop spans 15 amino acids. The germline V gene has CDR1 SGHTA and CDR2 FQGNSA. CDR3 residues: CASSKSGPLQETQYF. CDR3 nucleotides: TGTGCCAGCAGCAAAAGCGGGCCCCTCCAAGAGACCCAGTACTTC.

This chain links TRBV12-3 or TRBV12-4 with TRBJ1-1; perhaps TRBD1 as D (5 bases). The CDR3 covers 14 residues. Trimming pared 3 bases from V and 6 bases from J, leaving 14 bases between. This CDR3 is CASSFWGGAAEAFF. The DNA for the CDR3 is TGTGCCAGCAGTTTCTGGGGTGGGGCTGCTGAAGCTTTCTTT.

The chain uses TRBV7-2 and TRBJ2-7; weak D call: TRBD2 (5 bases). Germline CDR1 SGHTA, CDR2 FQGNSA. V was cut by 3 bases and J by 4 bases, with 13 bases left in between. The length of the CDR3 is 14 residues. The CDR3, as DNA: TGTGCCAGCAGCTTTACTAGTCAATCATACGAGCAGTACTTC. This encodes CASSFTSQSYEQYF.

This clonotype has a handful of counts. V gene TRBV4-3 combines with J gene TRBJ2-2; no reliable D call. The CDR3 loop spans 15 amino acids. Deletions cut 1 base from V and 9 bases from J, with 15 bases between. Germline V gene sequence: CDR1 LGHNA, CDR2 YSLEER. In DNA, the CDR3 is TGCGCCAGCAGCCAAGGGGCAGGTGATCACCGGGAGCTGTTTTTT. Its translation is CASSQGAGDHRELFF.